This TCR beta chain was obtained from a study of monozygotic twins with inflammatory bowel disease. TCRdb re-called the 5' RACE reads and gives one entry per CDR3 protein, without DNA. The clone table shows about 450,000 distinct CDR3 sequences, with the ten largest holding about 2.2%. In germline, CDR1 is SGHTA, CDR2 FQGNSA. The length of the CDR3 is 12 residues. The receptor comes from a human donor with ulcerative colitis or Crohn's disease, or a healthy co-twin of an affected twin (not recorded which). The rearrangement uses TRBV7-2 and TRBJ2-3; as DNA is missing, the TRBD2 call by TCRdb cannot be tested. Sequenced material: blood. This chain's CDR3 is CASSPGLATQYF.